Listed here is a single T cell receptor beta chain. The data are from a study of blood T cell repertoires in COVID-19. Study summary: The United States, Italy and Spain provided the acute and convalescent COVID-19 samples. From T cells, B-cell-depleted T cells, or PBMCs came the material, which was cDNA or gDNA.

The CDR3 has 14 residues. Trimming removed 0 bases at V and 3 bases at J, with 6 bases between. CDR1 is MGHRA and CDR2 is YSYEKL in the germline V gene. Per the authors' pipeline: Using reference gene primer amplification, nucleated cell counts were estimated. Data came from immunoSEQ multiplex PCR; TCRdb stores just in-frame clones and leaves some out. Clone size and V and J calls were adopted from that table, with D and trimming inferred from the DNA. Seen here are 60,000 to 85,000 clones, 80% observed once, and the top ten hold 15% to 20%. This TCR was sampled from a man between 65 and 79 years old who had recovered from COVID-19. This sequence joins TRBV4-1 and TRBJ1-5; no reliable D call. Sequenced: peripheral blood. CDR3 DNA sequence: TGCGCCAGCAGCCAAGAGAGCCTCAATCAGCCCCAGCATTTT. It yields the protein CASSQESLNQPQHF.